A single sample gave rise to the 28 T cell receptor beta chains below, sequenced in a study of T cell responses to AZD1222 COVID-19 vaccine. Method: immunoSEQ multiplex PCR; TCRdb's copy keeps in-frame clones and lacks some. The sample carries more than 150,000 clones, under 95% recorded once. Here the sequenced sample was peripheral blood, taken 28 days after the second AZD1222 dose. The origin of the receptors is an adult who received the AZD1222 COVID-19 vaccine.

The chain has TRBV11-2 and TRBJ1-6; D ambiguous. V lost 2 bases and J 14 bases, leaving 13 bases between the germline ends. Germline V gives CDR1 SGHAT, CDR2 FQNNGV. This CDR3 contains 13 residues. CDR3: CASSLREGSTLHF. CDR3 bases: TGTGCCAGCAGCTTACGGGAAGGCTCGACCCTCCACTTT.

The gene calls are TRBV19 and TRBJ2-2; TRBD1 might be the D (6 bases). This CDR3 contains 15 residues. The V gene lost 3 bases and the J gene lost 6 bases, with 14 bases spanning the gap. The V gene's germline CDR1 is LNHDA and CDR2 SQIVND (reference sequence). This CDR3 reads CASSMNRVIPGELFF. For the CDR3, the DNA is TGTGCCAGTAGTATGAACAGGGTAATTCCCGGGGAGCTGTTTTTT.

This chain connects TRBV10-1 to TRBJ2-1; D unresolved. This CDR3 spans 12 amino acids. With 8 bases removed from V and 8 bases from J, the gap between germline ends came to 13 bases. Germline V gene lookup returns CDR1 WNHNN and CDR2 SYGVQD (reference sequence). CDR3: CASSPNTDEQFF. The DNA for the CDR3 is TGCGCCAGCTCACCGAACACGGATGAGCAGTTCTTC.

DNA for the CDR3: TGTGCCAGCAGCGCAACGGACCGGAACACTGAAGCTTTCTTT. It yields the protein CASSATDRNTEAFF. The chain has TRBV3-1 (or the pseudogene TRBV3-2) and TRBJ1-1; D is unresolved. CDR3 size: 14 residues. CDR1 and CDR2 (germline): LGHDT, YNNKEL (reference sequence). V was cut by 5 bases and J by 1 base, with 11 bases left in between.

The CDR3 DNA sequence: TGTGCCAGCAGCACTCTTAGGGGGCGGCGCACAGATACGCAGTATTTT. This codes for CASSTLRGRRTDTQYF. The chain combines TRBV11-2 with TRBJ2-3; 7 bases align to TRBD1. The CDR3 is 16 residues long. CDR1 SGHAT and CDR2 FQNNGV come from the germline V gene. After removal of 5 bases from V and 1 base from J, the junction contained 9 bases not matched to a gene. The whole variable domain, filled in from reference TRBV11-2 and TRBJ2-3, reads EAGVAQSPRYKIIEKRQSVAFWCNPISGHATLYWYQQILGQGPKLLIQFQNNGVVDDSQLPKDRFSAERLKGVDSTLKIQPAKLEDSAVYLCASSTLRGRRTDTQYFGPGTRLTVL.

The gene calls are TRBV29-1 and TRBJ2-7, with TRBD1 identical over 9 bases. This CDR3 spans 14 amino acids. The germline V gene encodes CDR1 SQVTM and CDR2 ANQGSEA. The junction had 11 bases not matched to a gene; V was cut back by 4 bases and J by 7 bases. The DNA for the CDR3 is TGCAGCGTTGTCATTCCTCGACAGGGGGAAGAGCAGTACTTC. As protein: CSVVIPRQGEEQYF.

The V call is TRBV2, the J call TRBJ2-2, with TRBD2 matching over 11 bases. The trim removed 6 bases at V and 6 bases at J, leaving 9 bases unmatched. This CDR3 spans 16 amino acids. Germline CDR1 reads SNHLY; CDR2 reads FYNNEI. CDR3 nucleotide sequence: TGTGCCAGCAGGCCTCCCCTGGGACTAGCGGCCGGGGAGCTGTTTTTT. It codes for CASRPPLGLAAGELFF.

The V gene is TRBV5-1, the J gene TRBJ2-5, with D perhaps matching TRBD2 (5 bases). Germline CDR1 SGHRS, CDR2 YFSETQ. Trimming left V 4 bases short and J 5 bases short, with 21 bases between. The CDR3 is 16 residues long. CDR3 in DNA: TGCGCCAGCAGCCTGGCGTTAGCTGGAGGTCTGGAGACCCAGTACTTC. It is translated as CASSLALAGGLETQYF.

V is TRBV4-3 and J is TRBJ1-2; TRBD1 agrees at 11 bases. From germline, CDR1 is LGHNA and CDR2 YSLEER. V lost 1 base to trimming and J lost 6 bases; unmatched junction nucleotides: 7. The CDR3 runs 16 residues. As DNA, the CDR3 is TGCGCCAGCAGCCAAGCAATAGGACAGGGGGCAAATGGCTACACCTTC. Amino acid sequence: CASSQAIGQGANGYTF.

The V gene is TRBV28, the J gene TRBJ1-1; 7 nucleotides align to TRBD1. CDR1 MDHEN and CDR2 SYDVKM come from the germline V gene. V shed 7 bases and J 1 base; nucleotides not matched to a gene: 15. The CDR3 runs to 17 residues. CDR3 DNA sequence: TGTGCCAGCACCCCATTAAACAGGGGACTTCAGAACACTGAAGCTTTCTTT. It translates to CASTPLNRGLQNTEAFF. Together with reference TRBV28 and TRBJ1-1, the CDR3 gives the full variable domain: DVKVTQSSRYLVKRTGEKVFLECVQDMDHENMFWYRQDPGLGLRLIYFSYDVKMKEKGDIPEGYSVSREKKERFSLILESASTNQTSMYLCASTPLNRGLQNTEAFFGQGTRLTVV.

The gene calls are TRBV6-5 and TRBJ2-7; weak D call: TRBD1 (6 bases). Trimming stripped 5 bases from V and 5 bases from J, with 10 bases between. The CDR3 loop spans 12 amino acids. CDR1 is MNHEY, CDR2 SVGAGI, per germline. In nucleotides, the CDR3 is TGTGCCAGCAGTCGTCACAGGGACGAGCAGTACTTC. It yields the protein CASSRHRDEQYF.

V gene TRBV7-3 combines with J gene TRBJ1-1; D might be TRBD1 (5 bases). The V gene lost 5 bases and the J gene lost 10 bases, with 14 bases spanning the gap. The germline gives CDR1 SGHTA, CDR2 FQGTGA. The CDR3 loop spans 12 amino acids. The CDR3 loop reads CASSQGSEPAFF. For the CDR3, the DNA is TGTGCCAGCAGCCAGGGATCCGAGCCAGCTTTCTTT.

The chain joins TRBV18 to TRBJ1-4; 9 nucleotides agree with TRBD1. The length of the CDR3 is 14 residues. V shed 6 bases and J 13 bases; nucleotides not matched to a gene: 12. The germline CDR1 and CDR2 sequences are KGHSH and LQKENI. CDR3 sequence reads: CASSLGTGTNALFF. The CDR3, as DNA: TGTGCCAGCTCCCTGGGGACAGGGACAAACGCACTGTTTTTT.

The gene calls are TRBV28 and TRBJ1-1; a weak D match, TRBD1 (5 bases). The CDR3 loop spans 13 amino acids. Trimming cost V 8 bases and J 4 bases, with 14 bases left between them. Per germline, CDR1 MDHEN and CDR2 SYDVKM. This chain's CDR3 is CASALRVGTEAFF. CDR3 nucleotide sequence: TGTGCCAGCGCCCTCAGGGTGGGCACTGAAGCTTTCTTT.

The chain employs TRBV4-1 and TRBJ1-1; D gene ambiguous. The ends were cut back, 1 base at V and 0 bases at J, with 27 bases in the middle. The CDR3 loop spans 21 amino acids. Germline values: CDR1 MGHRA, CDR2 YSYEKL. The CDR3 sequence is CASSQGVGGRFTLLMNTEAFF. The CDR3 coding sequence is TGCGCCAGCAGCCAAGGAGTAGGAGGACGATTCACTCTTTTAATGAACACTGAAGCTTTCTTT.

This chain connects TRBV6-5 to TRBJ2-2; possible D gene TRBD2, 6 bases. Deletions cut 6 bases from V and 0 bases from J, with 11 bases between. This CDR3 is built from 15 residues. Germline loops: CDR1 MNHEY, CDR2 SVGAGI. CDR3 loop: CASSSRGSNTGELFF. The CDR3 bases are TGTGCCAGCAGCTCGCGGGGTTCGAACACCGGGGAGCTGTTTTTT.

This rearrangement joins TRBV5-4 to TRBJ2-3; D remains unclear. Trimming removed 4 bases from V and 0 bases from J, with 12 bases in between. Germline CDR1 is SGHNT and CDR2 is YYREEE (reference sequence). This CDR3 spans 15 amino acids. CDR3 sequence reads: CASSPMPTSTDTQYF. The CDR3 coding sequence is TGTGCCAGCAGCCCCATGCCCACTAGCACAGATACGCAGTATTTT.

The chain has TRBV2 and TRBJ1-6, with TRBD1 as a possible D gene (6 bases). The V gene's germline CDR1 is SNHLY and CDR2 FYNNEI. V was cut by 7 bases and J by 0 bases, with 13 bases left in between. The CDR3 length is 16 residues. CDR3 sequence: CASTLQGSSYNSPLHF. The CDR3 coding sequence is TGTGCCAGCACCCTTCAGGGGAGCTCCTATAATTCACCCCTCCACTTT. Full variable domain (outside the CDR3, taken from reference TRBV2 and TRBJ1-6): EPEVTQTPSHQVTQMGQEVILRCVPISNHLYFYWYRQILGQKVEFLVSFYNNEISEKSEIFDDQFSVERPDGSNFTLKIRSTKLEDSAMYFCASTLQGSSYNSPLHFGNGTRLTVT.

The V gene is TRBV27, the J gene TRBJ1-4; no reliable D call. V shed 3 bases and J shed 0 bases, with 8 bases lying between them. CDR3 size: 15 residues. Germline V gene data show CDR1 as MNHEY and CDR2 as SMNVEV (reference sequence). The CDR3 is CASSLVLTTNEKLFF. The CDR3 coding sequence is TGTGCCAGCAGTTTGGTTCTGACAACTAATGAAAAACTGTTTTTT.

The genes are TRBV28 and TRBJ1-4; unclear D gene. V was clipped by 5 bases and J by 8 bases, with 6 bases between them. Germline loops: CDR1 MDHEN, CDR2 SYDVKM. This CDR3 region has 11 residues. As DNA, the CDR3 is TGTGCCAGCAGTGAGGAGGAAAAACTGTTTTTT. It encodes CASSEEEKLFF. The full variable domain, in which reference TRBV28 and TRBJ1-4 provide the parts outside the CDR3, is DVKVTQSSRYLVKRTGEKVFLECVQDMDHENMFWYRQDPGLGLRLIYFSYDVKMKEKGDIPEGYSVSREKKERFSLILESASTNQTSMYLCASSEEEKLFFGSGTQLSVL.

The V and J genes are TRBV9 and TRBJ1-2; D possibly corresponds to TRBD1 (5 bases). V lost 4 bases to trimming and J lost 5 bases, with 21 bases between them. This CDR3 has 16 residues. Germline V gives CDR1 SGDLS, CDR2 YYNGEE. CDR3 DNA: TGTGCCAGCAGCACCCGCGACGGCGCCGGGGCGTATGGCTACACCTTC. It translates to CASSTRDGAGAYGYTF.

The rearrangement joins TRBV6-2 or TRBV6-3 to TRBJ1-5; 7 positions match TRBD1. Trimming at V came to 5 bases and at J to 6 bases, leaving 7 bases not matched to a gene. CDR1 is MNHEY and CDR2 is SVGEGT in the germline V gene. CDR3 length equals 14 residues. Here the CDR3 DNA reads TGTGCCAGCAGTATCAGACAGGGCGGTCAGCCCCAGCATTTT. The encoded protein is CASSIRQGGQPQHF.

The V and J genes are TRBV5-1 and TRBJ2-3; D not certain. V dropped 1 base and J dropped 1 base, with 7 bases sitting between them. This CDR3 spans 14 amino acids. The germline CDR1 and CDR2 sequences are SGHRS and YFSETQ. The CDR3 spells CASSLSGGTDTQYF. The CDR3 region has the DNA TGCGCCAGCAGCTTGTCTGGGGGCACAGATACGCAGTATTTT. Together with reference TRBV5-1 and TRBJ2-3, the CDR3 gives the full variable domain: KAGVTQTPRYLIKTRGQQVTLSCSPISGHRSVSWYQQTPGQGLQFLFEYFSETQRNKGNFPGRFSGRQFSNSRSEMNVSTLELGDSALYLCASSLSGGTDTQYFGPGTRLTVL.

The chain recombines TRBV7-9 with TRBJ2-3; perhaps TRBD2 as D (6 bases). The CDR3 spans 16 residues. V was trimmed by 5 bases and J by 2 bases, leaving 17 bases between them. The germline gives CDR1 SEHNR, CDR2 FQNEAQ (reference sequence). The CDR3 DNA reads TGTGCCAGCAGCCATGACTTTAGCGGTGACACAGATACGCAGTATTTT. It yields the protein CASSHDFSGDTDTQYF.

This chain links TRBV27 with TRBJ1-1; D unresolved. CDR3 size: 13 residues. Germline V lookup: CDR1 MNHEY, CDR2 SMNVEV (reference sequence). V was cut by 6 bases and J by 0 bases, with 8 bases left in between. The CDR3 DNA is TGTGCCAGCAGATTGACGGTGAACACTGAAGCTTTCTTT. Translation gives CASRLTVNTEAFF.

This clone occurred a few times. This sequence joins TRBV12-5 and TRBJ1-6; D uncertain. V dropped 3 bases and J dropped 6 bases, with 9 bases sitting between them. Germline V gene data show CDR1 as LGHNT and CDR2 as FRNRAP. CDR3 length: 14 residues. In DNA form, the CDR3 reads TGTGCTAGTGGTTTTGCGCAGACTAATTCACCCCTCCACTTT. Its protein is CASGFAQTNSPLHF.

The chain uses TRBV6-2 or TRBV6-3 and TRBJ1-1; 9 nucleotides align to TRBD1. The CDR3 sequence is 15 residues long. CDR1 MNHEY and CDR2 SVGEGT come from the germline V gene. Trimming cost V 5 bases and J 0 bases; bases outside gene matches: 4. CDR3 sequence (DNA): TGTGCCAGCAGTAACAGGGGGCATTTGAACACTGAAGCTTTCTTT. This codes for CASSNRGHLNTEAFF.

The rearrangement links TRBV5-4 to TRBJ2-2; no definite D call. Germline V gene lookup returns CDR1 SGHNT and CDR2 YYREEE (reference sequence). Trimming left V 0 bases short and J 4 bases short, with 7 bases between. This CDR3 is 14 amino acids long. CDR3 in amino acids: CASSLEPTTGELFF. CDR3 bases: TGTGCCAGCAGCTTGGAACCAACCACCGGGGAGCTGTTTTTT. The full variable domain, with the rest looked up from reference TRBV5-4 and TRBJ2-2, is ETGVTQSPTHLIKTRGQQVTLRCSSQSGHNTVSWYQQALGQGPQFIFQYYREEENGRGNFPPRFSGLQFPNYSSELNVNALELDDSALYLCASSLEPTTGELFFGEGSRLTVL.